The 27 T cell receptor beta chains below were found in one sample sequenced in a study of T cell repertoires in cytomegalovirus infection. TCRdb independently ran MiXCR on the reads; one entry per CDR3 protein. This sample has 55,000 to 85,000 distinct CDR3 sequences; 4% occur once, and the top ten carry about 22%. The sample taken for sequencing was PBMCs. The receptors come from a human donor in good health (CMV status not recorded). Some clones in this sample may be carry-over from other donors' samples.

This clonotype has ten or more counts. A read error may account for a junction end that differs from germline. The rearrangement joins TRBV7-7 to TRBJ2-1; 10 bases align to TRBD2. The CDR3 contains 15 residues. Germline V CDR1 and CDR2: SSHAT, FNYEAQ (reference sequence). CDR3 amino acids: CASSLELAGSNEQFF. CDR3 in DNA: TGTGCTAGCAGCTTAGAACTAGCGGGATCCAATGAGCAGTTCTTC.

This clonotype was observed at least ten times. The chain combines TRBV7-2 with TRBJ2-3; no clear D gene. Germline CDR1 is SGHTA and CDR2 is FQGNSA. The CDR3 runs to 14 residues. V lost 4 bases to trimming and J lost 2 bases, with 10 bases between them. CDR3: CASSSETPTDTQYF. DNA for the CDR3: TGTGCCAGCAGCTCCGAGACACCCACAGATACGCAGTATTTT.

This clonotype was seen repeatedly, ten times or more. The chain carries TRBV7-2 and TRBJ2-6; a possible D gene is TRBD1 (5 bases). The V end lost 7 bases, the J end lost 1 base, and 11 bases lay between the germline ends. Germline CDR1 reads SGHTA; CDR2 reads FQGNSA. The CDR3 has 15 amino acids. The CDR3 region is CASMVAGSGANVLTF. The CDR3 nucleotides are TGTGCCAGCATGGTAGCAGGGTCTGGGGCCAACGTCCTGACTTTC. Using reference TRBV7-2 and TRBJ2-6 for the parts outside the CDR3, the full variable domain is GAGVSQSPSNKVTEKGKDVELRCDPISGHTALYWYRQSLGQGLEFLIYFQGNSAPDKSGLPSDRFSAERTGGSVSTLTIQRTQQEDSAVYLCASMVAGSGANVLTFGAGSRLTVL.

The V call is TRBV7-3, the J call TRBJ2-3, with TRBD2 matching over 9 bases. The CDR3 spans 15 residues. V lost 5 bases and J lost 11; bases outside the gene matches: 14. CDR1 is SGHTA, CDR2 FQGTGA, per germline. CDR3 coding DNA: TGTGCCAGCAGCCAACAAACCGTCGGGACTAGCCAGCAGTATTTT. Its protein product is CASSQQTVGTSQQYF.

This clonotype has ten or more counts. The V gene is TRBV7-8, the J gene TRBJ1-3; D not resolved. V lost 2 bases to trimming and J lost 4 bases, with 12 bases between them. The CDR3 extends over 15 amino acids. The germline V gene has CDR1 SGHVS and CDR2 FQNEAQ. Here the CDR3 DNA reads TGTGCCAGCAGCTTAAAAACGTACGGCGGAAACACCATATATTTT. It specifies CASSLKTYGGNTIYF.

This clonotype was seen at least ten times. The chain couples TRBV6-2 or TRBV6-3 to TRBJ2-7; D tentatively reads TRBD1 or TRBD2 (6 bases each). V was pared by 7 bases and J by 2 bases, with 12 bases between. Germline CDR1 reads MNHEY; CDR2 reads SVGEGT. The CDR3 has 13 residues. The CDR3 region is CASTPGATYEQYF. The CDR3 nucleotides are TGTGCCAGCACTCCGGGGGCCACCTACGAGCAGTACTTC.

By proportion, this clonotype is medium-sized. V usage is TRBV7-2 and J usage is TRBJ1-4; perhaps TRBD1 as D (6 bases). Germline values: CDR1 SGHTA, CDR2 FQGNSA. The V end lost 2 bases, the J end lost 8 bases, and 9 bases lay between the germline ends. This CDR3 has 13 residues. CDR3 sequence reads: CASSLSGTEKLFF. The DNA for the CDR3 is TGTGCCAGCAGCTTATCGGGGACAGAAAAACTGTTTTTT.

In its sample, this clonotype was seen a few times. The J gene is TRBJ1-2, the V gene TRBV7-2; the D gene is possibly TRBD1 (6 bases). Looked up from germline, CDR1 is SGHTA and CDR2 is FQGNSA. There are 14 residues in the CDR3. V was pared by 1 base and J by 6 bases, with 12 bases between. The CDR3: CASSLESGVHGYTF. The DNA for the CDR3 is TGTGCCAGCAGCTTAGAATCAGGGGTTCATGGCTACACCTTC.

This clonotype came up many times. CDR3 amino acids: CASSPQGTLAGRELFF. The CDR3 DNA reads TGTGCCAGCAGCCCCCAAGGGACCCTGGCGGGCCGGGAGCTGTTTTTT. The V and J genes are TRBV7-2 and TRBJ2-2; D may be TRBD1 or TRBD2 (5 bases each). The CDR3 extends over 16 amino acids. V lost 5 bases to trimming and J lost 9 bases, with 22 bases between them. The germline CDR1 and CDR2 sequences are SGHTA and FQGNSA.

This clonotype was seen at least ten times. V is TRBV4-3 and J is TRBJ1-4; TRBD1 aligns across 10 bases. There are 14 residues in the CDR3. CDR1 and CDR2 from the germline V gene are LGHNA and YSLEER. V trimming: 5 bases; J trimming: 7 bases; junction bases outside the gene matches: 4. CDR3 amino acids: CASSFRDRGEKLFF. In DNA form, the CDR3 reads TGCGCCAGCAGCTTCCGGGACAGGGGTGAAAAACTGTTTTTT.

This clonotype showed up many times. The DNA for the CDR3 is TGTGCCAGCAGCGCCCATGGGTCTGGAAACACCATATATTTT. Its translation is CASSAHGSGNTIYF. V is TRBV5-3 and J is TRBJ1-3; D is uncertain. TRBV5-3 is known as an ORF, though its function is uncertain. V shed 8 bases and J shed 1 base, with 13 bases lying between them. This CDR3 has 14 amino acids.

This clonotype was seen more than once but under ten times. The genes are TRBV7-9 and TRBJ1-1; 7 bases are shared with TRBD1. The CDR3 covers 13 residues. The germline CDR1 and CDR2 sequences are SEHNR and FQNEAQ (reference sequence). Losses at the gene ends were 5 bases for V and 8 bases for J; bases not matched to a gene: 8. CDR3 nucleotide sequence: TGTGCCAGCAGCCTCCCGGACAGGAAAGAAGCTTTCTTT. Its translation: CASSLPDRKEAFF.

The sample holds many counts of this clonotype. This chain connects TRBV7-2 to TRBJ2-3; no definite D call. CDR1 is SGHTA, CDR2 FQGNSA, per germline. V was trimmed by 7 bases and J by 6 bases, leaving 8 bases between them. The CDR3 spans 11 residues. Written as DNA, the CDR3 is TGTGCCAGCACCTCAGAGGATACGCAGTATTTT. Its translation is CASTSEDTQYF.

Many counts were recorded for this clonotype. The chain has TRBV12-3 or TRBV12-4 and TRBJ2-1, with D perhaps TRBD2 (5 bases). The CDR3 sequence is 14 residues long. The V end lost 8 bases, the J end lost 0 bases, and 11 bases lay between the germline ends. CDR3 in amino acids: CASLEDSSYNEQFF. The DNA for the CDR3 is TGTGCCAGCCTGGAGGATAGCTCCTACAATGAGCAGTTCTTC.

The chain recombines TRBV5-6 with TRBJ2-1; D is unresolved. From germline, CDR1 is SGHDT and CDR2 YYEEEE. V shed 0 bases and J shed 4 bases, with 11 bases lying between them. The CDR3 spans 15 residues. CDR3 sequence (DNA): TGTGCCAGCAGCTTGGGTGGGCTGTCGTACAATGAGCAGTTCTTC. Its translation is CASSLGGLSYNEQFF. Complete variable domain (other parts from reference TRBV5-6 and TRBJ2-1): DAGVTQSPTHLIKTRGQQVTLRCSPKSGHDTVSWYQQALGQGPQFIFQYYEEEERQRGNFPDRFSGHQFPNYSSELNVNALLLGDSALYLCASSLGGLSYNEQFFGPGTRLTVL.

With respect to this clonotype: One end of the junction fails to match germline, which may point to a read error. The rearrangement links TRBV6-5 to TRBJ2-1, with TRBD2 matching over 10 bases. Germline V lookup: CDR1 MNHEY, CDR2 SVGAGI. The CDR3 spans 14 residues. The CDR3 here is CASTPSGSMNEQFF. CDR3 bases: TGTGCAAGCACCCCTAGCGGGAGTATGAATGAGCAGTTCTTC.

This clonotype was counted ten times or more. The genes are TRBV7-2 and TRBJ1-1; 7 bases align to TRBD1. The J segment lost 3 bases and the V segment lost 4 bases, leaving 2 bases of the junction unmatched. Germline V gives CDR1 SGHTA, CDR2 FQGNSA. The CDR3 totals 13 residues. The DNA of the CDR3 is TGTGCCAGCAGCTGGGGACAGTACACTGAAGCTTTCTTT. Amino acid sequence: CASSWGQYTEAFF.

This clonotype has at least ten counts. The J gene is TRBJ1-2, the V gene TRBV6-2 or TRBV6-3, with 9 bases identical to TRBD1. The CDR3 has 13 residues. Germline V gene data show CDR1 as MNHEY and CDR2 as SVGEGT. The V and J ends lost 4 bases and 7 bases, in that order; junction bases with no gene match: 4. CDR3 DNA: TGTGCCAGCAGTTTTGGACAGGGGTTTGGCTACACCTTC. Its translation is CASSFGQGFGYTF.

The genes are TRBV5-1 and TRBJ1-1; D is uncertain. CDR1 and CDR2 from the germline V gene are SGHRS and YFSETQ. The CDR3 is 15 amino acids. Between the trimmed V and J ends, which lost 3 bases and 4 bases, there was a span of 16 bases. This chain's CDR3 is CASSSLSGLSTEAFF. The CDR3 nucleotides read TGCGCCAGCAGCTCCCTTAGCGGGTTGAGCACTGAAGCTTTCTTT.

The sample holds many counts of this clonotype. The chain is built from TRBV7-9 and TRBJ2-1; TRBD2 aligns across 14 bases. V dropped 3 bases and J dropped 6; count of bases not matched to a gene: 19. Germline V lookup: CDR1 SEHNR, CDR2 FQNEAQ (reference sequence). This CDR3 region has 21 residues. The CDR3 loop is CASSFPDGLAGGTPLPNEQFF. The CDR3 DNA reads TGTGCCAGCAGCTTCCCCGACGGACTAGCGGGGGGAACCCCACTACCCAATGAGCAGTTCTTC.

The CDR3 spells CASSYSGEMNTEAFF. The CDR3 region has the DNA TGTGCCAGCAGTTACTCGGGGGAGATGAACACTGAAGCTTTCTTT. The V and J genes are TRBV6-1 and TRBJ1-1; possible D gene TRBD1, 5 bases. Germline-derived CDR1 and CDR2 are MNHNS and SASEGT. There are 15 residues in the CDR3. V was trimmed by 5 bases and J by 0 bases, leaving 13 bases between them.

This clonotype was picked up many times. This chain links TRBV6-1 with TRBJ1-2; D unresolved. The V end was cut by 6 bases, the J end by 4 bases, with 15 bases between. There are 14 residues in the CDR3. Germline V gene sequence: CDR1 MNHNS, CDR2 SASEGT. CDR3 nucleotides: TGTGCCAGCAGGACCCGCAGCCCTGGCTATGGCTACACCTTC. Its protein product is CASRTRSPGYGYTF.

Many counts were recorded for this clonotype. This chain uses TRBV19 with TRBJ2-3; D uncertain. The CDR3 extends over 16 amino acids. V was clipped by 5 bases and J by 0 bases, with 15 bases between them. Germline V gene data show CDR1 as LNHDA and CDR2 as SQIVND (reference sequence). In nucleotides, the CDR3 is TGTGCCAGTAGTGCCTCGAGGCAGTTTAGCACAGATACGCAGTATTTT. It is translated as CASSASRQFSTDTQYF.

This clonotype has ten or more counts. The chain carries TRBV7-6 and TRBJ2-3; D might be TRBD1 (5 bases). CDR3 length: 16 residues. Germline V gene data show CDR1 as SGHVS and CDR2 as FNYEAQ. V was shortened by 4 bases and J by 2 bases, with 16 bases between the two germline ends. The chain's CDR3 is CASSSSGNTHTDTQYF. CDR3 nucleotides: TGTGCCAGCAGCTCCTCAGGGAACACACACACAGATACGCAGTATTTT.

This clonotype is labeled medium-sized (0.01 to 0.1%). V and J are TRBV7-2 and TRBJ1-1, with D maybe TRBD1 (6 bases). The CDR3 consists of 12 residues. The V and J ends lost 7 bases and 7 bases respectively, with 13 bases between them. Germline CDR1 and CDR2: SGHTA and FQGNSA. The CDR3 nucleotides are TGTGCCAGCACCCTGGGGACACGTGAAGCTTTCTTT. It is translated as CASTLGTREAFF.

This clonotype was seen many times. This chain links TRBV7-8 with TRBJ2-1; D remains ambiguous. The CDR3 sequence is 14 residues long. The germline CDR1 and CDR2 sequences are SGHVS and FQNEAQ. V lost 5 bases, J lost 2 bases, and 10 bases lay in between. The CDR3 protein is CASSPRGAYNEQFF. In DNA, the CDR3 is TGTGCCAGCAGCCCTCGTGGGGCCTACAATGAGCAGTTCTTC.

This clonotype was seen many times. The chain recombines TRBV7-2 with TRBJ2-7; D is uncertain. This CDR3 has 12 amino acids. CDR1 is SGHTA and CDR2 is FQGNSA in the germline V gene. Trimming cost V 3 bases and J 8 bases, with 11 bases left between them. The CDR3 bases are TGTGCCAGCAGCTTTCCCCCGGGTCAGCAGTACTTC. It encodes CASSFPPGQQYF.